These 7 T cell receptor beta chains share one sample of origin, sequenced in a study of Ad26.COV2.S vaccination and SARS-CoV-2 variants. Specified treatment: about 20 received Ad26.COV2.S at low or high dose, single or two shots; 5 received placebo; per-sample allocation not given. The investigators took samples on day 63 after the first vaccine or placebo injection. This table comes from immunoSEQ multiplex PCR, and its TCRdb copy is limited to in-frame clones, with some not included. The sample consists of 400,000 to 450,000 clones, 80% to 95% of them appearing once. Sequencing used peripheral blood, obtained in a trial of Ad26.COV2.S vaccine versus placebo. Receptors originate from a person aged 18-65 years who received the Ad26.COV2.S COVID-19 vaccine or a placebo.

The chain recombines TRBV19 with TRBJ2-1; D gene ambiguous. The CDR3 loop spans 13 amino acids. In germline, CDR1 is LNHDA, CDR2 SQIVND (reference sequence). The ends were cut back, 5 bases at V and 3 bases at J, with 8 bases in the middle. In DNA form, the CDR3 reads TGTGCCAGTAGTGTAGTCGGCTACAATGAGCAGTTCTTC. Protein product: CASSVVGYNEQFF.

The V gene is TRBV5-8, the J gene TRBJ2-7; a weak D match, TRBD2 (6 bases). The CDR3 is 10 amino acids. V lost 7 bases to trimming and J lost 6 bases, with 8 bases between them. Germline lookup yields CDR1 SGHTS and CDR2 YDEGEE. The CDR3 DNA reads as TGTGCCAGCGGGGGAGGCGAGCAGTACTTC. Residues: CASGGGEQYF.

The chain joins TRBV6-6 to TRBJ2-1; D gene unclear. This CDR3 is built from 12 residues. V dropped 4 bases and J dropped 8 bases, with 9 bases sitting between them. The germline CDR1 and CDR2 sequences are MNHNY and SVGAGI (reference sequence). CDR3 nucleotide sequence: TGTGCCAGCAGTTTGTCCTGGGATGAGCAGTTCTTC. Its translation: CASSLSWDEQFF.

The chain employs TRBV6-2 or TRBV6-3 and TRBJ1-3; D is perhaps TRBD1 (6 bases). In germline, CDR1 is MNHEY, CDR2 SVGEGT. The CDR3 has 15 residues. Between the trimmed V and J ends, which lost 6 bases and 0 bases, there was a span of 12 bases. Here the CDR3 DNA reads TGTGCCAGCAGCCCCGGACAGCTCTCTGGAAACACCATATATTTT. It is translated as CASSPGQLSGNTIYF.

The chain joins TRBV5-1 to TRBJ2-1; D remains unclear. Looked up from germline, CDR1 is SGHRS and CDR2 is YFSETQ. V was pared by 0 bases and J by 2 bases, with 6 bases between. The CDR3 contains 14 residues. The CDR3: CASSLDGAYNEQFF. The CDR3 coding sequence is TGCGCCAGCAGCTTGGACGGAGCCTACAATGAGCAGTTCTTC. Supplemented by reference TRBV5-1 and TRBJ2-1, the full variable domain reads KAGVTQTPRYLIKTRGQQVTLSCSPISGHRSVSWYQQTPGQGLQFLFEYFSETQRNKGNFPGRFSGRQFSNSRSEMNVSTLELGDSALYLCASSLDGAYNEQFFGPGTRLTVL.

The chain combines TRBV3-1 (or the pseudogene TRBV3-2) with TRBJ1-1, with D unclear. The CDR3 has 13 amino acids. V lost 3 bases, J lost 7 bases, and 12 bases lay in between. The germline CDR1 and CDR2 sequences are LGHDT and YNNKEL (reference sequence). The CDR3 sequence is CASSQDLFGEAFF. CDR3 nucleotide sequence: TGTGCCAGCAGCCAGGACTTGTTTGGTGAAGCTTTCTTT.

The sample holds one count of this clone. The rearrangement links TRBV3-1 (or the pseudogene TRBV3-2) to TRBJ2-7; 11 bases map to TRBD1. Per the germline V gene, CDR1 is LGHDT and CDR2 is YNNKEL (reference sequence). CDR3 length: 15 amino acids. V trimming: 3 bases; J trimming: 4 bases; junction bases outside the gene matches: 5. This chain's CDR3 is CASSHAGTGGYEQYF. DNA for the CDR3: TGTGCCAGCAGCCATGCCGGGACAGGGGGGTACGAGCAGTACTTC.